These 4 T cell receptor beta chains were all obtained from the same sample, sequenced in a study of blood T cell repertoires in COVID-19. Profiling relied on immunoSEQ multiplex PCR, and the TCRdb table lists in-frame clones only, not all of them. Here the sample spans under 130,000 clones, about four fifths being singletons. Sequences were obtained from peripheral blood. The receptors originated from a woman over 75 with acute or convalescent COVID-19.

This clone came up once. This chain joins TRBV6-1 and TRBJ2-5; 10 bases line up with TRBD1. There are 16 residues in the CDR3. V shed 1 base, J shed 6 bases, and the junction held 8 bases outside the gene matches. Looked up from germline, CDR1 is MNHNS and CDR2 is SASEGT. The CDR3 DNA sequence: TGTGCCAGCAGTGAAGGGGGGACAGGGGTCTCGAAGACCCAGTACTTC. The encoded protein is CASSEGGTGVSKTQYF.

The J gene is TRBJ2-7, the V gene TRBV6-5; weak D call: TRBD1 (6 bases). The CDR3 runs 13 residues. V shed 6 bases and J shed 1 base, with 10 bases lying between them. CDR1 is MNHEY and CDR2 is SVGAGI in the germline V gene. CDR3 in amino acids: CASRRGLSYEQYV. Written as DNA, the CDR3 is TGTGCCAGCAGGAGGGGGTTATCCTACGAGCAGTACGTC.

The V and J genes are TRBV6-5 and TRBJ2-3; 10 nucleotides line up with TRBD2. CDR1 and CDR2 (germline): MNHEY, SVGAGI. CDR3 size: 15 residues. With V trimmed by 10 bases and J by 2 bases, 9 bases remained unmatched. CDR3: CATTGLARPTDTQYF. CDR3 DNA sequence: TGTGCCACGACGGGACTAGCGAGACCCACAGATACGCAGTATTTT.

The chain has TRBV6-5 and TRBJ2-7; 11 bases align to TRBD1. V was clipped by 6 bases and J by 3 bases; unmatched bases: 4. CDR3 size: 14 residues. CDR1 is MNHEY, CDR2 SVGAGI, per germline. CDR3 sequence: CASSPGQGGYEQYF. The CDR3 bases are TGTGCCAGCAGCCCGGGACAGGGGGGCTACGAGCAGTACTTC.